Listed below are T cell receptor beta chains from one sample, sequenced in a study of cytomegalovirus exposure and HLA in healthy donors. Measured with immunoSEQ multiplex PCR; TCRdb has only the in-frame clones, and not every one. The sample carries approximately 100,000 clones, roughly 69% recorded once. Sequencing was carried out using PBMCs. These receptors originate from a man aged 30 to 39 in good health and CMV-seropositive. Both conserved end residues are part of each CDR3. D genes are given only for firm matches. Clone size is given for some rows only: seen once, a few or many times, or a class if the clone is expanded.

CDR3aa,CDR3nt,j_gene,abundance,d_gene,v_gene
CASSLWRDEETQYF,TGTGCCAGCAGCTTGTGGCGGGATGAAGAGACCCAGTACTTC,TRBJ2-5,once,-,TRBV5-6
CASSQDSAAMIRTGELFF,TGTGCCAGCAGCCAAGATTCTGCTGCGATGATTAGAACCGGGGAGCTGTTTTTT,TRBJ2-2,few,-,TRBV4-2
CASSLGTPSHEQFF,TGTGCCAGTAGTCTCGGGACACCGTCCCATGAGCAGTTCTTC,TRBJ2-1,-,-,TRBV19
CASTQGGASYNEQFF,TGTGCCAGCACCCAAGGCGGAGCCTCCTACAATGAGCAGTTCTTC,TRBJ2-1,few,-,TRBV6-1
CAISGGFDAIQYF,TGTGCCATCAGTGGGGGCTTTGACGCCATTCAGTACTTC,TRBJ2-4,-,-,TRBV10-3
CASSPQRGGQDEQFF,TGTGCCAGCAGCCCCCAGCGGGGGGGCCAGGATGAGCAGTTCTTC,TRBJ2-1,-,TRBD2,TRBV5-6
CSANRVREQYF,TGCAGTGCTAACAGGGTACGCGAGCAGTACTTC,TRBJ2-7,-,-,TRBV20-1
CASSRTGVMNTEAFF,TGTGCCAGTAGTAGAACAGGGGTTATGAACACTGAAGCTTTCTTT,TRBJ1-1,-,TRBD1,TRBV19
CASSLGPREPQHF,TGTGCTAGCAGCTTAGGTCCTCGGGAGCCCCAGCATTTT,TRBJ1-5,-,-,TRBV7-7
CASSEALGTGNSPLHF,TGTGCCAGCAGTGAAGCGCTCGGGACAGGAAATTCACCCCTCCACTTT,TRBJ1-6,once,TRBD1,TRBV6-1
CASSPTGGHNSPLHF,TGTGCCAGTAGTCCGACAGGGGGACATAATTCACCCCTCCACTTT,TRBJ1-6,-,TRBD1,TRBV19
CASSRDRVLTDTQYF,TGTGCCAGCAGCCGGGACAGGGTCTTAACAGATACGCAGTATTTT,TRBJ2-3,-,TRBD1,TRBV4-2
CASSSGGTSRTDTQYF,TGTGCCAGTTCTAGCGGGGGGACATCACGCACAGATACGCAGTATTTT,TRBJ2-3,-,TRBD2,TRBV27
CASSLFSQETQYF,TGTGCCAGCAGCTTGTTCAGCCAAGAGACCCAGTACTTC,TRBJ2-5,-,-,TRBV5-6
CASSLEGGIFSPLHF,TGTGCCAGCAGCTTAGAAGGCGGGATTTTTTCACCCCTCCACTTT,TRBJ1-6,-,-,TRBV11-2
CASRVWQAGQPQHF,TGTGCCAGCCGAGTCTGGCAGGCAGGGCAGCCCCAGCATTTT,TRBJ1-5,-,-,TRBV19
CASSVEDRGPYEQYF,TGTGCCAGCAGCGTAGAGGACAGGGGGCCCTACGAGCAGTACTTC,TRBJ2-7,-,TRBD1,TRBV9
CASSVSSGSTDTQYF,TGTGCCAGCAGCGTCTCTAGCGGTAGCACAGATACGCAGTATTTT,TRBJ2-3,-,TRBD2,TRBV9
CASSLDSLSTDTQYF,TGCGCCAGCAGCTTGGACTCGCTTAGCACAGATACGCAGTATTTT,TRBJ2-3,-,-,TRBV5-1
CASSYSLRVIEAFF,TGTGCCAGCAGTTACTCGCTCAGGGTAATTGAAGCTTTCTTT,TRBJ1-1,-,-,TRBV6-5
CASSYSGQGGGYTF,TGTGCCAGCAGTTACTCCGGACAGGGTGGTGGCTACACCTTC,TRBJ1-2,-,TRBD1,TRBV6-5
CASSEGSGSYNEQFF,TGTGCCAGCAGTGAAGGTTCAGGCTCCTACAATGAGCAGTTCTTC,TRBJ2-1,few,-,TRBV6-1
CASSQGGVSNYGYTF,TGTGCCAGCAGCCAAGGGGGAGTTTCTAACTATGGCTACACCTTC,TRBJ1-2,-,-,TRBV4-2
CASSLASGGNTGELFF,TGTGCCAGCAGTTTAGCTAGCGGGGGAAACACCGGGGAGCTGTTTTTT,TRBJ2-2,-,TRBD2,TRBV28
CASSLESAGSTDTQYF,TGTGCCAGCAGCTTAGAGTCGGCAGGGAGCACAGATACGCAGTATTTT,TRBJ2-3,few,-,TRBV7-6
CASSRKPPTGGERYQETQYF,TGCGCCAGCAGTCGCAAACCCCCGACAGGGGGCGAGAGGTACCAAGAGACCCAGTACTTC,TRBJ2-5,-,TRBD1,TRBV5-1
CAIRDRDSNNEQFF,TGTGCCATCAGGGATCGCGACTCTAACAATGAGCAGTTCTTC,TRBJ2-1,-,-,TRBV10-3
CASTSTGTMATEAFF,TGTGCCAGCACCTCAACAGGGACGATGGCCACTGAAGCTTTCTTT,TRBJ1-1,-,-,TRBV5-8
CASSYSRTGDYGYTF,TGTGCCAGCAGTTACTCGCGAACAGGGGACTATGGCTACACCTTC,TRBJ1-2,once,TRBD1,TRBV6-6
CASSQRVSETQYF,TGCGCCAGCAGCCAGAGGGTTTCAGAGACCCAGTACTTC,TRBJ2-5,few,-,TRBV4-1
CASSLGGMGSYEQYF,TGTGCCAGCAGCTTAGGAGGAATGGGTTCCTACGAGCAGTACTTC,TRBJ2-7,-,-,TRBV11-3
CASSSRTGVGEQYF,TGTGCCAGCAGCAGTCGGACAGGGGTGGGCGAGCAGTACTTC,TRBJ2-7,few,TRBD1,TRBV9
CASSFPGQGYEKLFF,TGTGCCAGCAGCTTTCCGGGACAGGGGTATGAAAAACTGTTTTTT,TRBJ1-4,-,TRBD1,TRBV7-3
CASSPTGDTNYGYTF,TGTGCCAGCTCACCTACAGGGGATACTAACTATGGCTACACCTTC,TRBJ1-2,-,TRBD1,TRBV18
CSVSLTGLDNSPLHF,TGCAGCGTCTCACTGACAGGGTTGGATAATTCACCCCTCCACTTT,TRBJ1-6,few,TRBD1,TRBV29-1
CASSSPGNEQFF,TGTGCCAGCAGCTCTCCCGGCAATGAGCAGTTCTTC,TRBJ2-1,few,-,TRBV5-4
CASSQGGRLNSGNTIYF,TGTGCCAGCAGCCAGGGGGGACGGTTGAACTCTGGAAACACCATATATTTT,TRBJ1-3,-,-,TRBV14
CASSQVPTLAYEQYF,TGCGCCAGCAGCCAAGTCCCTACCCTAGCCTACGAGCAGTACTTC,TRBJ2-7,-,-,TRBV4-1
CARSLVPDREGYNEQFF,TGTGCCAGAAGCTTAGTCCCGGACAGGGAAGGCTACAATGAGCAGTTCTTC,TRBJ2-1,-,TRBD1,TRBV5-3
CSSSPAIGRGSSYEQYF,TGTTCCAGCAGCCCTGCCATAGGGCGGGGGAGCTCCTACGAGCAGTACTTC,TRBJ2-7,-,TRBD2,TRBV7-9
CASSLEPPNQPQHF,TGTGCCAGCAGCTTGGAGCCACCTAATCAGCCCCAGCATTTT,TRBJ1-5,-,-,TRBV5-8
CASSENRDQPQHF,TGTGCCAGCAGTGAAAACAGAGATCAGCCCCAGCATTTT,TRBJ1-5,-,-,TRBV2